The 29 T cell receptor beta chains given below trace back to one sample, sequenced in a study of pediatric ulcerative colitis. The rectum was sampled with one to two pinch biopsies at colonoscopy. The data were produced by immunoSEQ multiplex PCR, yet TCRdb's version contains in-frame clones alone and is incomplete. The sample lists about 36,000 clones; around 73% were seen once. The specimen sequenced was gut tissue. These receptors were collected from a boy aged 5-17 years with moderate ulcerative colitis.

The chain combines TRBV5-6 with TRBJ1-2; D unclear. The CDR3 consists of 13 residues. V dropped 4 bases and J dropped 8 bases, with 15 bases sitting between them. CDR1 is SGHDT and CDR2 is YYEEEE in the germline V gene. The CDR3 nucleotides read TGTGCCAGCAGCCCCGGAAGGGCTTGGGGCTACACCTTC. It specifies CASSPGRAWGYTF.

The rearrangement links TRBV18 to TRBJ1-2; D remains unclear. Trimming left V 4 bases short and J 14 bases short, with 20 bases between. Germline V gives CDR1 KGHSH, CDR2 LQKENI. The CDR3 covers 13 residues. CDR3 amino acids: CASSRGDLHLGTF. The CDR3 region has the DNA TGTGCCAGCTCACGGGGTGACCTTCACCTCGGAACCTTC.

The chain links TRBV11-2 to TRBJ2-5, with 7 nucleotides matching TRBD2. Germline assignment: CDR1 SGHAT and CDR2 FQNNGV. This CDR3 region has 14 residues. J was trimmed by 5 bases and V by 5 bases; bases with no gene match: 8. CDR3 nucleotide sequence: TGTGCCAGCAGCATGAGCGGGGTGGCTGAGACCCAGTACTTC. Translation gives CASSMSGVAETQYF.

This chain connects TRBV5-8 to TRBJ1-2; 8 nucleotides agree with TRBD1. The J segment lost 4 bases and the V segment lost 0 bases, leaving 2 bases of the junction unmatched. This CDR3 is 14 amino acids long. CDR1 SGHTS and CDR2 YDEGEE come from the germline V gene. The chain's CDR3 is CASSLADRVYGYTF. CDR3 nucleotides: TGTGCCAGCAGCTTGGCGGACAGGGTCTATGGCTACACCTTC.

The rearrangement links TRBV6-1 to TRBJ2-5; D remains unclear. V was shortened by 4 bases and J by 0 bases, with 9 bases between the two germline ends. This CDR3 is built from 14 residues. Germline V gene sequence: CDR1 MNHNS, CDR2 SASEGT. The CDR3 DNA sequence: TGTGCCAGCAGTGTCAACGGGTACCAAGAGACCCAGTACTTC. Translated: CASSVNGYQETQYF.

This clone was observed a handful of times. The chain is built from TRBV28 and TRBJ2-7; D unresolved. Trimming took 3 bases from V and 4 from J, leaving 4 bases between them. Germline lookup yields CDR1 MDHEN and CDR2 SYDVKM. This CDR3 is 11 amino acids long. CDR3 amino acids: CASSFGYEQYF. The CDR3 nucleotides are TGTGCCAGCAGTTTCGGGTACGAGCAGTACTTC. Drawing the rest from reference TRBV28 and TRBJ2-7, the complete variable domain is DVKVTQSSRYLVKRTGEKVFLECVQDMDHENMFWYRQDPGLGLRLIYFSYDVKMKEKGDIPEGYSVSREKKERFSLILESASTNQTSMYLCASSFGYEQYFGPGTRLTVT.

This clone was detected once. The chain links TRBV7-2 to TRBJ2-3, with 15 bases aligning to TRBD2. The CDR3 has 17 residues. Unmatched junction bases numbered 4, after V lost 2 bases and J lost 4 bases. Germline V lookup: CDR1 SGHTA, CDR2 FQGNSA. CDR3 region: CASSLRTSGGVADTQYF. DNA of the CDR3: TGTGCCAGCAGCTTACGGACTAGCGGGGGGGTGGCAGATACGCAGTATTTT. The full variable domain, rest sourced from reference TRBV7-2 and TRBJ2-3, is GAGVSQSPSNKVTEKGKDVELRCDPISGHTALYWYRQSLGQGLEFLIYFQGNSAPDKSGLPSDRFSAERTGGSVSTLTIQRTQQEDSAVYLCASSLRTSGGVADTQYFGPGTRLTVL.

This rearrangement joins TRBV9 to TRBJ1-1, with 9 bases aligning to TRBD1. CDR1 is SGDLS, CDR2 YYNGEE, per germline. The V segment lost 0 bases and the J segment 1 base; nucleotides outside the gene matches: 1. The CDR3 length is 15 residues. CDR3 nucleotides: TGTGCCAGCAGCGTAGGGGGACAGGGGAACACTGAAGCTTTCTTT. It translates to CASSVGGQGNTEAFF.

The CDR3 spells CASSDRQQYEQYF. As DNA, the CDR3 is TGTGCCAGCAGTGACCGACAGCAGTACGAGCAGTACTTC. The chain recombines TRBV2 with TRBJ2-7; D possibly corresponds to TRBD1 (5 bases). Trimming pared 3 bases from V and 4 bases from J, leaving 10 bases between. Germline V CDR1 and CDR2: SNHLY, FYNNEI. CDR3 length: 13 amino acids.

This clone appeared a few times. The rearrangement uses TRBV30 and TRBJ1-2; D gene ambiguous. CDR1 and CDR2 from the germline V gene are GTSNPN and SVGIG (reference sequence). The CDR3 runs 15 residues. V lost 4 bases and J lost 7, with 22 bases in between. The CDR3 sequence is CAWITWRGRVGGYTF. Here the CDR3 DNA reads TGTGCCTGGATTACCTGGAGAGGGCGAGTTGGTGGCTACACCTTC.

This rearrangement joins TRBV5-6 to TRBJ2-3, with D possibly being TRBD2 (6 bases). CDR3 length: 13 residues. Germline assignment: CDR1 SGHDT and CDR2 YYEEEE. V dropped 4 bases and J dropped 6 bases, with 12 bases sitting between them. The CDR3 coding sequence is TGTGCCAGCAGCCTCCGTCGGGGGGATACGCAGTATTTT. This sequence encodes CASSLRRGDTQYF.

The chain recombines TRBV5-8 with TRBJ1-2; no reliable D call. V was shortened by 4 bases and J by 1 base, with 14 bases between the two germline ends. The CDR3 is 15 amino acids. CDR1 and CDR2 (germline): SGHTS, YDEGEE. DNA for the CDR3: TGTGCCAGCAGCGAACCCCTGCGGGATAACTATGGCTACACCTTC. The encoded protein is CASSEPLRDNYGYTF.

The chain uses TRBV4-1 and TRBJ1-2, with 11 bases aligning to TRBD1. The CDR3 extends over 15 amino acids. V lost 0 bases to trimming and J lost 8 bases; unmatched junction nucleotides: 5. Per germline, CDR1 MGHRA and CDR2 YSYEKL. The CDR3 reads CASSQDGTGGLGYTF. In nucleotides, the CDR3 is TGCGCCAGCAGCCAAGACGGGACAGGGGGTCTAGGCTACACCTTC.

The CDR3 loop is CASSPQTPETQYF. CDR3 DNA sequence: TGTGCCAGCAGCCCCCAAACGCCTGAGACCCAGTACTTC. The chain combines TRBV7-2 with TRBJ2-5; D is unresolved. The CDR3 covers 13 residues. Trimming stripped 5 bases from V and 5 bases from J, with 12 bases between. Germline V lookup: CDR1 SGHTA, CDR2 FQGNSA.

V usage is TRBV28 and J usage is TRBJ2-7, with 11 bases that match TRBD2. The V segment lost 7 bases and the J segment 6 bases; nucleotides outside the gene matches: 8. Germline V gene data show CDR1 as MDHEN and CDR2 as SYDVKM. This CDR3 spans 14 amino acids. The CDR3 nucleotides are TGTGCCAGCAACTTACTAGCGGGAGTAGGCGAGCAGTACTTC. It translates to CASNLLAGVGEQYF.

V and J are TRBV14 and TRBJ1-3; 9 positions match TRBD1. V dropped 2 bases and J dropped 2; count of bases not matched to a gene: 1. The CDR3 length is 15 residues. The germline V gene has CDR1 SGHDN and CDR2 FVKESK. The CDR3 DNA sequence: TGTGCCAGCAGCCAAAGGACAGGGGCTGGAAACACCATATATTTT. Translation gives CASSQRTGAGNTIYF.

This clone came up a few times. The chain links TRBV5-4 to TRBJ2-4; a weak D match, TRBD1 (6 bases). Germline CDR1 reads SGHNT; CDR2 reads YYREEE (reference sequence). V was clipped by 4 bases and J by 10 bases, with 15 bases between them. The CDR3 covers 13 residues. As DNA, the CDR3 is TGTGCCAGCAGCGGGGACATGGGGGCAATTCAGTACTTC. Translated, it gives CASSGDMGAIQYF.

V gene TRBV29-1 combines with J gene TRBJ1-1; a possible D gene is TRBD1 (5 bases). Per the germline V gene, CDR1 is SQVTM and CDR2 is ANQGSEA. This CDR3 has 16 residues. V lost 4 bases to trimming and J lost 1 base, with 19 bases between them. CDR3 region: CSVVGRRGSKNTEAFF. In nucleotides, the CDR3 is TGCAGCGTTGTGGGCAGGCGGGGCTCAAAGAACACTGAAGCTTTCTTT.

The chain recombines TRBV5-4 with TRBJ2-7; D is perhaps TRBD1 (7 bases). V was cut by 0 bases and J by 1 base, with 20 bases left in between. This CDR3 has 18 amino acids. Germline CDR1 reads SGHNT; CDR2 reads YYREEE (reference sequence). The CDR3 loop reads CASSLALGNRGGSYEQYF. The CDR3 nucleotides read TGTGCCAGCAGCTTGGCCTTGGGGAACAGGGGAGGTTCCTACGAGCAGTACTTC.

V is TRBV6-6 and J is TRBJ1-2, with TRBD1 matching over 7 bases. V gave up 6 bases and J gave up 4 bases; unmatched junction bases: 5. The V gene's germline CDR1 is MNHNY and CDR2 SVGAGI (reference sequence). There are 13 residues in the CDR3. CDR3 DNA sequence: TGTGCCAGCAGGACAGGGTCGGGCTATGGCTACACCTTC. Protein product: CASRTGSGYGYTF.

This clone was picked up a small number of times. J is TRBJ1-1 and V is TRBV27; maybe TRBD1 (5 bases). The germline CDR1 and CDR2 sequences are MNHEY and SMNVEV (reference sequence). The ends were cut back, 7 bases at V and 3 bases at J, with 12 bases in the middle. This CDR3 region has 13 residues. In nucleotides, the CDR3 is TGTGCCAGCAATCAGGGCAGGGACACTGAAGCTTTCTTT. Translated: CASNQGRDTEAFF.

This clone was observed a handful of times. The CDR3 spells CASSLDSSYEQYF. In DNA form, the CDR3 reads TGTGCCAGCAGCTTAGATAGCTCCTACGAGCAGTACTTC. This rearrangement joins TRBV7-7 to TRBJ2-7; no firm D call. V gave up 1 base and J gave up 0 bases, with 4 bases separating them. The CDR3 totals 13 residues. CDR1 is SSHAT, CDR2 FNYEAQ, per germline (reference sequence).

V is TRBV18 and J is TRBJ2-3; D remains ambiguous. The length of the CDR3 is 17 residues. Looked up from germline, CDR1 is KGHSH and CDR2 is LQKENI. V lost 3 bases, J lost 0 bases, and 16 bases lay in between. The CDR3 DNA sequence: TGTGCCAGCTCACCGCCACGGAAGATCCCTAGCACAGATACGCAGTATTTT. This gives the protein CASSPPRKIPSTDTQYF.

This chain uses TRBV29-1 with TRBJ2-3; D unresolved. The CDR3 is made up of 14 amino acids. Germline V lookup: CDR1 SQVTM, CDR2 ANQGSEA. The V end lost 4 bases, the J end lost 5 bases, and 16 bases lay between the germline ends. For the CDR3, the DNA is TGCAGCGTTGGAGTCAGCCGTGGGTTAGATACGCAGTATTTT. Amino acids: CSVGVSRGLDTQYF.

V is TRBV6-5 and J is TRBJ1-6; D uncertain. Deletions cut 5 bases from V and 7 bases from J, with 12 bases between. CDR1 MNHEY and CDR2 SVGAGI come from the germline V gene. The CDR3 is made up of 14 amino acids. The CDR3 reads CASSRSTMNSPLHF. The CDR3 region has the DNA TGTGCCAGCAGTCGTAGTACAATGAATTCACCCCTCCACTTT.

This CDR3 is CASTLIGVTGELFF. The CDR3 DNA reads TGTGCCAGCACCCTCATCGGGGTCACCGGGGAGCTGTTTTTT. The rearrangement links TRBV7-9 to TRBJ2-2; tentatively, D is TRBD2 (5 bases). Trimming shortened V by 7 bases and J by 4 bases, and 13 bases separated the two germline ends. The CDR3 extends over 14 amino acids. Germline CDR1 reads SEHNR; CDR2 reads FQNEAQ (reference sequence).

This clone is a singleton in its sample. The V call is TRBV7-9, the J call TRBJ1-1, with 11 bases lining up with TRBD1. Germline CDR1 SEHNR, CDR2 FQNEAQ (reference sequence). CDR3 length: 13 amino acids. V dropped 6 bases and J dropped 4; count of bases not matched to a gene: 1. CDR3 sequence: CASRGTGGTEAFF. CDR3 DNA sequence: TGTGCCAGCAGAGGGACAGGGGGCACTGAAGCTTTCTTT.

This rearrangement joins TRBV5-6 to TRBJ2-5; D possibly corresponds to TRBD1 (5 bases). The CDR3 consists of 16 residues. Germline V lookup: CDR1 SGHDT, CDR2 YYEEEE. The ends were cut back, 6 bases at V and 2 bases at J, with 20 bases in the middle. CDR3 loop: CASTPSWGPPQETQYF. CDR3 coding DNA: TGTGCCAGCACCCCATCATGGGGCCCACCTCAAGAGACCCAGTACTTC.

This clone was picked up a small number of times. V and J are TRBV4-1 and TRBJ1-6; possibly TRBD1 for D (5 bases). The CDR3 totals 13 residues. V was trimmed by 3 bases and J by 11 bases, leaving 11 bases between them. From germline, CDR1 is MGHRA and CDR2 YSYEKL. CDR3 DNA: TGCGCCAGCAGCCAGGGGCCCTCTCCACCCCTCCACTTT. This sequence encodes CASSQGPSPPLHF.